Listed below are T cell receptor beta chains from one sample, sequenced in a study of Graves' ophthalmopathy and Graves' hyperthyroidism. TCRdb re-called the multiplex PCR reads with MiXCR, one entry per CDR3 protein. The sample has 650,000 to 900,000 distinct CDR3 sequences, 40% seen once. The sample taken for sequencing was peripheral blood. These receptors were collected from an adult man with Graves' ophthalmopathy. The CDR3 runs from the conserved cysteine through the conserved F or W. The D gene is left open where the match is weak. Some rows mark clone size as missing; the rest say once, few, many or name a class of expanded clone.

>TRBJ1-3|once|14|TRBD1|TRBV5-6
CASSLWTGRNTIYF
TGTGCCAGCAGCCTATGGACAGGGAGAAACACCATATATTTT
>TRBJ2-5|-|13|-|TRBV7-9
CASSQGRLEAQYF
TGTGCCAGCAGCCAAGGAAGGTTAGAGGCCCAGTACTTC
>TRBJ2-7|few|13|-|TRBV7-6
CASSLGGYSEQYF
TGTGCCAGCAGCTTAGGGGGTTATAGCGAGCAGTACTTC
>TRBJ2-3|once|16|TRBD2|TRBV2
CASSDGAGGYTDTQYF
TGTGCCAGCAGTGACGGGGCGGGAGGGTACACAGATACGCAGTATTTT
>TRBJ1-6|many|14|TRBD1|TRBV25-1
CASSERTGVTPLHF
TGTGCCAGCAGTGAACGGACAGGGGTCACACCCCTCCACTTT
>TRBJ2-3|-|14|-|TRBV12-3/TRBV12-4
CASSARGPTDTQYF
TGTGCCAGCAGTGCCCGAGGGCCCACAGATACGCAGTATTTT
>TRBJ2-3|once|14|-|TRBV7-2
CASSLTPGIDTQYF
TGTGCCAGCAGCTTAACTCCAGGCATAGATACGCAGTATTTT
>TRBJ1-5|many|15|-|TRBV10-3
CASTATGTERGPQHF
TGTGCCAGCACCGCCACCGGGACCGAACGAGGTCCCCAGCATTTT
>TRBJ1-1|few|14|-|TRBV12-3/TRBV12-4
CASSKEHGGTEAFF
TGTGCCAGCAGTAAGGAGCATGGTGGGACTGAAGCTTTCTTT
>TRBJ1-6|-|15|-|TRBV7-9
CASSERQVYNSPLHF
TGTGCCAGCAGTGAACGGCAGGTCTATAATTCACCCCTCCACTTT
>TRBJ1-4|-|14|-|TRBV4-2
CASSQDRGGDKLFF
TGTGCCAGCAGCCAAGATCGGGGAGGGGATAAACTGTTTTTT
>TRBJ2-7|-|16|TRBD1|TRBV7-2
CASSPPGTGGLYEQYF
TGTGCCAGCAGCCCCCCCGGGACAGGGGGTCTCTACGAGCAGTACTTC
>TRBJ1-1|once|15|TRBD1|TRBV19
CASSSIDRGNTEAFF
TGTGCCAGTAGTTCCATCGACAGGGGGAACACTGAAGCTTTCTTT
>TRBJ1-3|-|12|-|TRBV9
CASRQGINTIYF
TGTGCCAGCAGGCAGGGGATAAACACCATATATTTT
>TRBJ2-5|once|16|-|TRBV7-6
CASSEEWGILRETQYF
TGTGCCAGCAGCGAAGAGTGGGGAATCCTAAGAGAGACCCAGTACTTC
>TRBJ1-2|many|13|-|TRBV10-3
CASSPTANYGYTF
TGTGCCAGCAGCCCCACAGCTAACTATGGCTACACCTTC
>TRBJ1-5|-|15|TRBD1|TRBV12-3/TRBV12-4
CTSSLEAGGPQPQHF
TGTACCAGCAGTTTAGAGGCAGGGGGTCCTCAGCCCCAGCATTTT
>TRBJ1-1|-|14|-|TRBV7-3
CASSLRILRTEAFF
TGCGCCAGCAGCCTGCGGATCCTAAGGACTGAAGCTTTCTTT